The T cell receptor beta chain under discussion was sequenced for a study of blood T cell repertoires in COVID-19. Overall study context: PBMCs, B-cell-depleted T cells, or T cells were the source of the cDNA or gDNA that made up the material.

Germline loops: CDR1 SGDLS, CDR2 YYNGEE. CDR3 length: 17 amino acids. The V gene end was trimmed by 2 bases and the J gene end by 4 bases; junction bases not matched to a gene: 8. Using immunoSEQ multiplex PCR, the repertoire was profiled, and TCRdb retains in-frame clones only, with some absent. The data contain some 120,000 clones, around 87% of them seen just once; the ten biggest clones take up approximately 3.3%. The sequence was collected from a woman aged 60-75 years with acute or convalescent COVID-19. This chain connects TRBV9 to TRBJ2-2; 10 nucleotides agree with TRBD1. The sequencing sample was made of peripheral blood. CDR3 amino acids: CASSVSTGQGSTGELFF. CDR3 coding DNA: TGTGCCAGCAGCGTCTCGACGGGACAGGGGAGCACCGGGGAGCTGTTTTTT.